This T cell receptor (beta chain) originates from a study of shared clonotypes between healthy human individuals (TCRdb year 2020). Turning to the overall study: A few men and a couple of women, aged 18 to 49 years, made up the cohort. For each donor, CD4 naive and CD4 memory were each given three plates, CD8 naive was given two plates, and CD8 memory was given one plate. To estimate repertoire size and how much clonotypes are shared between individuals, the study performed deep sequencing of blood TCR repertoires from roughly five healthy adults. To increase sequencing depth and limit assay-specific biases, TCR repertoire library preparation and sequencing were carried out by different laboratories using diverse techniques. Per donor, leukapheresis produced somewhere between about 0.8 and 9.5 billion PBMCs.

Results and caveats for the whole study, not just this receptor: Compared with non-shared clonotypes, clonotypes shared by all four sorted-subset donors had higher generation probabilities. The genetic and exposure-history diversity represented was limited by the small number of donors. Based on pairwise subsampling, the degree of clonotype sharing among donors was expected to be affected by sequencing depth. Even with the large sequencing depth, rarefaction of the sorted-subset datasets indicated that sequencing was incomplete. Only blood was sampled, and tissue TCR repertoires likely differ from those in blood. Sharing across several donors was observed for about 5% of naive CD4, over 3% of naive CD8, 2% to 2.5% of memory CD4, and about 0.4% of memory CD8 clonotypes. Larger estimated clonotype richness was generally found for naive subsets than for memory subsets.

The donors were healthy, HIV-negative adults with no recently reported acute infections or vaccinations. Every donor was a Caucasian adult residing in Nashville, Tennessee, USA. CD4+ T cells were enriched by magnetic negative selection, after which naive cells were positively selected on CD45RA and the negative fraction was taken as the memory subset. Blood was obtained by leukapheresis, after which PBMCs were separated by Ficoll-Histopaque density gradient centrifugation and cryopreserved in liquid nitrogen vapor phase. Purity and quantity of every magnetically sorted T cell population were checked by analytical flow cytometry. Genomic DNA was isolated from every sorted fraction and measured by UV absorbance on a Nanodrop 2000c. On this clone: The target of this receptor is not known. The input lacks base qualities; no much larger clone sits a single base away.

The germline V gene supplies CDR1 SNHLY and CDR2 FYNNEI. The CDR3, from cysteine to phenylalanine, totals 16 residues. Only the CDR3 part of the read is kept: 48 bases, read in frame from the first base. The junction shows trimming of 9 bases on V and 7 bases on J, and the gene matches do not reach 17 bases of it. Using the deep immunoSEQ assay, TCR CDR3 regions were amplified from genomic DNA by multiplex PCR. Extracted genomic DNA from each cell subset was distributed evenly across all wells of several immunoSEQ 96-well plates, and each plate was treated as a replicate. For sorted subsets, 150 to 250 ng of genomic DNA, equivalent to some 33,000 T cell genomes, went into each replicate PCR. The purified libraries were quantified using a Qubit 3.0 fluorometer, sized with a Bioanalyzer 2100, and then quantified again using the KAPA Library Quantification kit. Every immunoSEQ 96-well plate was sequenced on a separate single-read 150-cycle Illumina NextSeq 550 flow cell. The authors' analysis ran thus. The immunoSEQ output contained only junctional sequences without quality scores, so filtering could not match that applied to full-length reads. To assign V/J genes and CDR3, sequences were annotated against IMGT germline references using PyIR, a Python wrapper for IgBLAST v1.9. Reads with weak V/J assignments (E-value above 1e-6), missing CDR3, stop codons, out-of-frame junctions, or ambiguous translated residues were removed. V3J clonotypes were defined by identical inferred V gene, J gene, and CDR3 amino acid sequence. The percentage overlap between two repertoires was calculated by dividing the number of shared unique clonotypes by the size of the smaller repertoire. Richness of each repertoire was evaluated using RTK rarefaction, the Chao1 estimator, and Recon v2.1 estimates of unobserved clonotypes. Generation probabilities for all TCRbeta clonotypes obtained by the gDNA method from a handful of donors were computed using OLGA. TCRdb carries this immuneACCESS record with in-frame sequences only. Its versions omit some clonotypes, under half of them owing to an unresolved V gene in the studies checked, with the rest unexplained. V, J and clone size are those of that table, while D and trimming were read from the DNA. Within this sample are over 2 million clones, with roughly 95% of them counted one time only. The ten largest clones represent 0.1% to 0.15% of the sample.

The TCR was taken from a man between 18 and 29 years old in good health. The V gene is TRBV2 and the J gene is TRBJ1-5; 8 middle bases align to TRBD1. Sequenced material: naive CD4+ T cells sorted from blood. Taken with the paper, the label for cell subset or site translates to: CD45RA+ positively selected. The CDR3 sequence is CASTGGYRDSGQPQHF. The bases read TGTGCCAGTACAGGGGGTTACAGGGACTCAGGACAGCCCCAGCATTTT.